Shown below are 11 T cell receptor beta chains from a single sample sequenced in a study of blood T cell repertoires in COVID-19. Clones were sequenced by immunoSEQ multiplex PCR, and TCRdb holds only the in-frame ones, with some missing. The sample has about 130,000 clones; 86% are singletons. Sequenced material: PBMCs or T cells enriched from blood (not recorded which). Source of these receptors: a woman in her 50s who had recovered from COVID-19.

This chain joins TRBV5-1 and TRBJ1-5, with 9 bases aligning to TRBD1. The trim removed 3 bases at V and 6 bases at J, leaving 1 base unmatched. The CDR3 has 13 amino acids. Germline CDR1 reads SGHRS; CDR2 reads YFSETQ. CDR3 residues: CASSSDRGQPQHF. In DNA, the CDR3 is TGCGCCAGCAGCTCGGACAGGGGTCAGCCCCAGCATTTT.

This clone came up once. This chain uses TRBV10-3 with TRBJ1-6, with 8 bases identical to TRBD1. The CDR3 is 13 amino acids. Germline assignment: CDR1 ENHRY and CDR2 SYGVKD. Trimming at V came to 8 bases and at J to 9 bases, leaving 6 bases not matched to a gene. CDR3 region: CAILDRAGSPLHF. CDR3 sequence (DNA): TGTGCCATCCTGGACAGGGCGGGTTCACCCCTCCACTTT.

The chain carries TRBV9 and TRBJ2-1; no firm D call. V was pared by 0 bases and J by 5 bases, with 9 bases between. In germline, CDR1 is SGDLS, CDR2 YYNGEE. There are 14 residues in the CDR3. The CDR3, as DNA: TGTGCCAGCAGCGTAGCGGTCAGCGACAATGAGCAGTTCTTC. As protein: CASSVAVSDNEQFF.

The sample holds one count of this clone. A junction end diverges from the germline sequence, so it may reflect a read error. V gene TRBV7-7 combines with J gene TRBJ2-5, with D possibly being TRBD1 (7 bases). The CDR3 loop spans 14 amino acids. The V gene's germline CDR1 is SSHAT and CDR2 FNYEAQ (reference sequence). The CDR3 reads CASSSIRGRETQYF. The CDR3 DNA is TGTGCTAGCAGCTCCATCAGGGGGAGGGAGACCCAGTACTTC.

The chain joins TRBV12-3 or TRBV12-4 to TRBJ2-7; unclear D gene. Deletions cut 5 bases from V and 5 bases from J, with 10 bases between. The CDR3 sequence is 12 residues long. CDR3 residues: CASSQLGNEQYF. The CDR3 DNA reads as TGTGCCAGCAGTCAACTCGGTAACGAGCAGTACTTC.

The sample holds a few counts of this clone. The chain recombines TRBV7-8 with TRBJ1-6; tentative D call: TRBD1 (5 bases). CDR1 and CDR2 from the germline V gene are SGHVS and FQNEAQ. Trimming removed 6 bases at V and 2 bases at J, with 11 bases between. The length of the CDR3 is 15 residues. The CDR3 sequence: CASSTQGTYNSPLHF. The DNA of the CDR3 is TGTGCCAGCAGTACTCAGGGCACCTATAATTCACCCCTCCACTTT.

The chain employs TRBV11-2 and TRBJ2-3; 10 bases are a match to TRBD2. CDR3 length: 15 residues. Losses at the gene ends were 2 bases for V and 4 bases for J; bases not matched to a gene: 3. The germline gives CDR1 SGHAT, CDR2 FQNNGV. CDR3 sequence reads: CASSLQRGGADTQYF. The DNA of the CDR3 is TGTGCCAGCAGCTTACAGCGGGGGGGAGCAGATACGCAGTATTTT.

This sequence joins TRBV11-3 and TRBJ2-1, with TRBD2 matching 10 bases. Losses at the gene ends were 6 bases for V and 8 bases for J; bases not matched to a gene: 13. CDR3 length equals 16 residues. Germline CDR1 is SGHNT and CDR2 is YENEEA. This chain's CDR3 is CASRARSGGVLDEQFF. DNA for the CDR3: TGTGCCAGCAGGGCCCGGAGCGGGGGGGTCCTGGATGAGCAGTTCTTC.

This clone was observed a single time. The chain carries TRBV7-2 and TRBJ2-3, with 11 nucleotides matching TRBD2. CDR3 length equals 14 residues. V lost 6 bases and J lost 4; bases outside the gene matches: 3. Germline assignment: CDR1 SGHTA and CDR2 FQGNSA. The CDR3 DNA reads TGTGCCAGCAGGACTAGCGGGGTAGCAGATACGCAGTATTTT. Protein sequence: CASRTSGVADTQYF. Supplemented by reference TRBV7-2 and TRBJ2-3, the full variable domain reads GAGVSQSPSNKVTEKGKDVELRCDPISGHTALYWYRQSLGQGLEFLIYFQGNSAPDKSGLPSDRFSAERTGGSVSTLTIQRTQQEDSAVYLCASRTSGVADTQYFGPGTRLTVL.

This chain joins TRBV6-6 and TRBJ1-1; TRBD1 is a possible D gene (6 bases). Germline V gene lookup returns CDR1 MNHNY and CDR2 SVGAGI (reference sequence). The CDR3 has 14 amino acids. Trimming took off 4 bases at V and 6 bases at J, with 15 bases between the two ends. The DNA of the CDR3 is TGTGCCAGCAGTTTTCTCCGGGACAACTCTGAAGCTTTCTTT. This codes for CASSFLRDNSEAFF.

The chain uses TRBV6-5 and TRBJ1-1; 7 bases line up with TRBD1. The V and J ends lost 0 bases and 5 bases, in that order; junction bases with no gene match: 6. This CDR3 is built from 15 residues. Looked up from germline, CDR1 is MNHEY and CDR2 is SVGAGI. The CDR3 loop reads CASSYSIRGETEAFF. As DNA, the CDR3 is TGTGCCAGCAGTTACTCGATCAGGGGGGAAACTGAAGCTTTCTTT.